These 27 T cell receptor beta chains were all obtained from the same sample, sequenced in a study of cytotoxic CD8 clonotypes in ibrutinib-treated CLL. Profiling relied on immunoSEQ multiplex PCR, and the TCRdb table lists in-frame clones only, not all of them. Among approximately 67,000 clones listed, around 81% were seen once. The material sequenced was PBMCs, taken at disease progression, from a patient treated with ibrutinib. The receptors here all came from a human donor with chronic lymphocytic leukemia.

V is TRBV30 and J is TRBJ2-2; TRBD2 agrees at 7 bases. There are 14 residues in the CDR3. CDR1 is GTSNPN, CDR2 SVGIG, per germline (reference sequence). Losses at the gene ends were 3 bases for V and 5 bases for J; bases not matched to a gene: 6. This CDR3 is CAWSMGLPTGELFF. As DNA, the CDR3 is TGTGCCTGGAGCATGGGACTACCGACCGGGGAGCTGTTTTTT.

The gene calls are TRBV30 and TRBJ1-4, with 10 bases lining up with TRBD1. Germline V gene data show CDR1 as GTSNPN and CDR2 as SVGIG (reference sequence). With 3 bases clipped from V and 5 bases from J, the junction kept 9 bases outside the gene matches. CDR3 length: 16 amino acids. Written as DNA, the CDR3 is TGTGCCTGGAGAAACCGGGACAGGGGACCAAATGAAAAACTGTTTTTT. Amino acid sequence: CAWRNRDRGPNEKLFF. The full variable domain, its missing parts supplied by reference TRBV30 and TRBJ1-4, is SQTIHQWPATLVQPVGSPLSLECTVEGTSNPNLYWYRQAAGRGLQLLFYSVGIGQISSEVPQNLSASRPQDRQFILSSKKLLLSDSGFYLCAWRNRDRGPNEKLFFGSGTQLSVL.

The chain recombines TRBV5-1 with TRBJ2-5, with D possibly TRBD1 on 6 matching bases. This CDR3 comprises 15 residues. Trimming cost V 2 bases and J 1 base, with 12 bases left between them. Germline-derived CDR1 and CDR2 are SGHRS and YFSETQ. CDR3 nucleotide sequence: TGCGCCAGCAGCTTACAGGGACCTCGCCAAGAGACCCAGTACTTC. This encodes CASSLQGPRQETQYF.

Here the CDR3 DNA reads TGCAGCGTTTGGACTAGCAACTCCTACAATGAGCAGTTCTTC. Translated, it gives CSVWTSNSYNEQFF. This chain links TRBV29-1 with TRBJ2-1; 8 nucleotides line up with TRBD2. From germline, CDR1 is SQVTM and CDR2 ANQGSEA. There are 14 residues in the CDR3. V shed 5 bases, J shed 0 bases, and the junction held 3 bases outside the gene matches.

The chain couples TRBV5-1 to TRBJ1-6; D not resolved. Germline loops: CDR1 SGHRS, CDR2 YFSETQ. CDR3 size: 15 residues. V dropped 1 base and J dropped 6 bases, with 11 bases sitting between them. The CDR3 region is CASSLMDQLNSPLHF. CDR3 coding DNA: TGCGCCAGCAGCTTGATGGACCAACTTAATTCACCCCTCCACTTT.

This clone came up a few times. The CDR3: CASSLARGAEAFF. CDR3 bases: TGTGCCAGCAGCCTAGCTCGGGGCGCTGAAGCTTTCTTT. V usage is TRBV14 and J usage is TRBJ1-1; TRBD1 is a possible D gene (5 bases). Germline CDR1 and CDR2: SGHDN and FVKESK. Trimming stripped 4 bases from V and 6 bases from J, with 12 bases between. The CDR3 is made up of 13 amino acids. Complete variable domain (other parts from reference TRBV14 and TRBJ1-1): EAGVTQFPSHSVIEKGQTVTLRCDPISGHDNLYWYRRVMGKEIKFLLHFVKESKQDESGMPNNRFLAERTGGTYSTLKVQPAELEDSGVYFCASSLARGAEAFFGQGTRLTVV.

V and J are TRBV11-2 and TRBJ1-1; 9 bases are shared with TRBD1. Germline V CDR1 and CDR2: SGHAT, FQNNGV. The length of the CDR3 is 13 residues. With V trimmed by 4 bases and J by 5 bases, 2 bases remained unmatched. The CDR3 loop reads CASSSQGATEAFF. DNA for the CDR3: TGTGCCAGCAGCTCACAGGGGGCAACTGAAGCTTTCTTT.

The genes are TRBV5-6 and TRBJ1-2, with D uncertain. Germline CDR1 reads SGHDT; CDR2 reads YYEEEE. The ends were cut back, 4 bases at V and 5 bases at J, with 12 bases in the middle. This CDR3 region has 13 residues. CDR3 bases: TGTGCCAGCAGCAACGGGTTTGAATATGGCTACACCTTC. Encoded protein: CASSNGFEYGYTF.

This chain connects TRBV5-1 to TRBJ1-4; no definite D call. This CDR3 region has 14 residues. Looked up from germline, CDR1 is SGHRS and CDR2 is YFSETQ. Trimming removed 0 bases from V and 3 bases from J, with 6 bases in between. The CDR3 region is CASSLGSSNEKLFF. As DNA, the CDR3 is TGCGCCAGCAGCTTGGGTAGTTCTAATGAAAAACTGTTTTTT. Based on the CDR3 plus reference TRBV5-1 and TRBJ1-4, the full variable domain is KAGVTQTPRYLIKTRGQQVTLSCSPISGHRSVSWYQQTPGQGLQFLFEYFSETQRNKGNFPGRFSGRQFSNSRSEMNVSTLELGDSALYLCASSLGSSNEKLFFGSGTQLSVL.

The chain is built from TRBV9 and TRBJ1-2; a possible D gene is TRBD1 (5 bases). The length of the CDR3 is 14 residues. The V end lost 3 bases, the J end lost 4 bases, and 13 bases lay between the germline ends. CDR1 is SGDLS, CDR2 YYNGEE, per germline. This CDR3 reads CASSARGYSYGYTF. The CDR3 DNA reads TGTGCCAGCAGCGCTAGGGGTTACTCCTATGGCTACACCTTC.

The gene calls are TRBV28 and TRBJ1-6, with a tentative D call TRBD1 (5 bases). Trimming removed 5 bases from V and 13 bases from J, with 15 bases in between. This CDR3 is built from 13 residues. Germline V CDR1 and CDR2: MDHEN, SYDVKM. CDR3 sequence: CASSPRKRGPLHF. In DNA form, the CDR3 reads TGTGCCAGCAGTCCCCGAAAAAGGGGCCCCCTCCACTTT. Drawing the rest from reference TRBV28 and TRBJ1-6, the complete variable domain is DVKVTQSSRYLVKRTGEKVFLECVQDMDHENMFWYRQDPGLGLRLIYFSYDVKMKEKGDIPEGYSVSREKKERFSLILESASTNQTSMYLCASSPRKRGPLHFGNGTRLTVT.

The J gene is TRBJ2-3, the V gene TRBV5-6; 7 nucleotides match TRBD1. After removal of 2 bases from V and 10 bases from J, the junction contained 7 bases not matched to a gene. The germline V gene has CDR1 SGHDT and CDR2 YYEEEE. There are 13 residues in the CDR3. Here the CDR3 reads CASSFDRAAAQYF. In nucleotides, the CDR3 is TGTGCCAGCAGCTTCGACAGGGCAGCAGCGCAGTATTTT. The whole variable domain, remainder taken from reference TRBV5-6 and TRBJ2-3, is DAGVTQSPTHLIKTRGQQVTLRCSPKSGHDTVSWYQQALGQGPQFIFQYYEEEERQRGNFPDRFSGHQFPNYSSELNVNALLLGDSALYLCASSFDRAAAQYFGPGTRLTVL.

The V call is TRBV5-5, the J call TRBJ2-3, with TRBD1 identical over 8 bases. Trimming at V came to 4 bases and at J to 3 bases, leaving 4 bases not matched to a gene. Germline V gene sequence: CDR1 SGHKS, CDR2 YYEKEE (reference sequence). The CDR3 totals 14 residues. Here the CDR3 DNA reads TGTGCCAGCAGCGCGGACAGGGCGACAGATACGCAGTATTTT. It specifies CASSADRATDTQYF.

V usage is TRBV10-3 and J usage is TRBJ1-2, with TRBD1 matching 10 bases. Looked up from germline, CDR1 is ENHRY and CDR2 is SYGVKD. Trimming cost V 2 bases and J 3 bases; bases outside gene matches: 6. The CDR3 length is 16 residues. The chain's CDR3 is CAISEAGTGVDYGYTF. The CDR3 DNA sequence: TGTGCCATCAGTGAGGCCGGGACAGGGGTTGACTATGGCTACACCTTC.

The rearrangement uses TRBV6-1 and TRBJ1-3; 7 bases align to TRBD1. This CDR3 is built from 14 residues. The junction had 6 bases not matched to a gene; V was cut back by 10 bases and J by 0 bases. Germline V gene data show CDR1 as MNHNS and CDR2 as SASEGT. The CDR3, as DNA: TGTGCCATCCTGGACAGGAGCTCTGGAAACACCATATATTTT. It codes for CAILDRSSGNTIYF.

J is TRBJ1-2 and V is TRBV5-4; a weak D match, TRBD1 (6 bases). V was cut by 1 base and J by 8 bases, with 9 bases left in between. This CDR3 region has 12 residues. Germline CDR1 SGHNT, CDR2 YYREEE (reference sequence). The CDR3 loop is CASSLTGLGYTF. The CDR3 nucleotides are TGTGCCAGCAGCTTGACAGGGCTCGGCTACACCTTC.

This chain joins TRBV29-1 and TRBJ2-2; D ambiguous. V was shortened by 2 bases and J by 2 bases, with 6 bases between the two germline ends. Germline V CDR1 and CDR2: SQVTM, ANQGSEA. The CDR3 sequence is 13 residues long. CDR3: CSVESGNTGELFF. The CDR3 DNA sequence: TGCAGCGTTGAATCGGGTAACACCGGGGAGCTGTTTTTT.

The CDR3 loop reads CASSYTPTSTYEQYF. The CDR3 DNA is TGTGCCAGCAGTTACACCCCGACAAGCACCTACGAGCAGTACTTC. The chain links TRBV6-5 to TRBJ2-7; no definite D call. Germline loops: CDR1 MNHEY, CDR2 SVGAGI. This CDR3 region has 15 residues. V was trimmed by 2 bases and J by 2 bases, leaving 13 bases between them.

The chain carries TRBV6-5 and TRBJ1-5; a weak D match, TRBD1 (6 bases). The germline V and J ends were trimmed by 10 bases and 4 bases, with 14 bases remaining between them. CDR1 and CDR2 from the germline V gene are MNHEY and SVGAGI. The CDR3 consists of 13 residues. The CDR3 DNA is TGTGCCACTTCGACCAGGGGAAATCAGCCCCAGCATTTT. It encodes CATSTRGNQPQHF.

The gene calls are TRBV5-1 and TRBJ1-3; perhaps TRBD1 as D (5 bases). This CDR3 is 13 amino acids long. Looked up from germline, CDR1 is SGHRS and CDR2 is YFSETQ. Trimming removed 6 bases at V and 3 bases at J, with 10 bases between. The CDR3 loop is CASTGGIGNTIYF. The CDR3, as DNA: TGCGCCAGCACGGGGGGAATTGGAAACACCATATATTTT.

CDR3: CASSTWDRVDGYTF. The CDR3 DNA reads as TGTGCCAGCAGCACATGGGACAGGGTGGATGGCTACACCTTC. The J gene is TRBJ1-2, the V gene TRBV21-1; TRBD1 was called by the table and not checked on the DNA. TRBV21-1 is deemed a pseudogene. The CDR3 covers 14 residues.

The chain couples TRBV10-1 to TRBJ1-2; no reliable D call. V dropped 2 bases and J dropped 6 bases, with 13 bases sitting between them. Germline V CDR1 and CDR2: WNHNN, SYGVQD (reference sequence). This CDR3 region has 14 residues. The CDR3 region is CASSEVGIPNGYTF. CDR3 DNA: TGCGCCAGCAGTGAGGTCGGGATCCCAAATGGCTACACCTTC.

This clone was picked up one time. This rearrangement joins TRBV5-5 to TRBJ1-1; 9 bases are shared with TRBD1. The germline V gene has CDR1 SGHKS and CDR2 YYEKEE (reference sequence). The CDR3 sequence is 17 residues long. The V and J ends lost 0 bases and 0 bases, in that order; junction bases with no gene match: 6. This chain's CDR3 is CASSLDRGRRLNTEAFF. The CDR3 DNA reads as TGTGCCAGCAGCTTGGACAGGGGGCGCAGGTTGAACACTGAAGCTTTCTTT.

This clone was recorded a few times. The rearrangement uses TRBV30 and TRBJ1-4; TRBD1 is a possible D gene (5 bases). From germline, CDR1 is GTSNPN and CDR2 SVGIG (reference sequence). V was trimmed by 8 bases and J by 14 bases, leaving 27 bases between them. The CDR3 covers 14 residues. In DNA, the CDR3 is TGTGCCGGGGGGATAGGGGAACACGAAACAAGGCTGTTTTTT. This translates into CAGGIGEHETRLFF.

The rearrangement links TRBV5-1 to TRBJ2-6; D is unresolved. The CDR3 contains 14 residues. Germline CDR1 is SGHRS and CDR2 is YFSETQ. Deletions cut 2 bases from V and 2 bases from J, with 5 bases between. CDR3 bases: TGCGCCAGCAGCTTAATGCCTGGGGCCAACGTCCTGACTTTC. Translating gives CASSLMPGANVLTF.

The chain recombines TRBV28 with TRBJ1-4; D gene ambiguous. V lost 5 bases to trimming and J lost 4 bases, with 14 bases between them. The CDR3 is 15 amino acids. Germline V gives CDR1 MDHEN, CDR2 SYDVKM. As DNA, the CDR3 is TGTGCCAGCAGTCCCCGGCAGGTCAATAATGAAAAACTGTTTTTT. Its protein is CASSPRQVNNEKLFF.

The gene calls are TRBV5-4 and TRBJ1-2, with 7 bases identical to TRBD1. The CDR3 loop spans 14 amino acids. The germline CDR1 and CDR2 sequences are SGHNT and YYREEE (reference sequence). V was pared by 5 bases and J by 1 base, with 5 bases of the junction left unmatched. The CDR3 sequence: CASRRTGDNYGYTF. CDR3 sequence (DNA): TGTGCCAGCAGGCGGACAGGCGATAACTATGGCTACACCTTC.